This paragraph reports one TCR beta chain. This entry belongs to a study of the immune and genomic landscape of osteosarcoma. Profiled with immunoSEQ multiplex PCR; TCRdb holds only in-frame clones, not every one. This sample has about 720 clones; around three quarters occur once, and the top ten carry more than 15%. V was clipped by 7 bases and J by 6 bases, with 18 bases between them. The CDR3 spans 14 residues. Germline V gene data show CDR1 as MDHEN and CDR2 as SYDVKM. This TCR came from a woman between 55 and 75 years old with osteosarcoma. The gene calls are TRBV28 and TRBJ1-1; D remains ambiguous. Sequenced material: tumor tissue from a local recurrence in the calf muscle. CDR3 sequence: CASTPQRYNAEAFF. In DNA, the CDR3 is TGTGCCAGCACTCCACAGAGATATAACGCTGAAGCTTTCTTT. The variable domain in full, with the rest retrieved from reference TRBV28 and TRBJ1-1, is DVKVTQSSRYLVKRTGEKVFLECVQDMDHENMFWYRQDPGLGLRLIYFSYDVKMKEKGDIPEGYSVSREKKERFSLILESASTNQTSMYLCASTPQRYNAEAFFGQGTRLTVV.